The T cell receptor (beta chain) described here comes from a study of immune evolution from preneoplasia to lung adenocarcinoma. For the study at large: HLA loss of heterozygosity: about 7% AIS, about 15% MIA, 30% to 35% ADC, none AAH.

Study findings and constraints: Normal lung had the highest top T cell clone frequencies. KRAS-mutant nodules had the highest T cell clonality.

Of note for this clone: The antigen is unknown.

Libraries were prepared by immunoSEQ multiplex PCR; TCRdb keeps only in-frame clonotypes and omits some of them. The data contain over 11,000 clones, more than 80% of them singletons. The ends were cut back, 0 bases at V and 3 bases at J, with 0 bases in the middle. There are 12 residues in the CDR3. CDR1 and CDR2 (germline): SGDLS, YYNGEE. The specimen was FFPE minimally invasive lung adenocarcinoma tissue. This chain uses TRBV9 with TRBJ2-2, with D hard to call. This receptor was taken from a person between 65 and 79 years old with lung adenocarcinoma. CDR3 amino acids: CASSVDTGELFF. CDR3 bases: TGTGCCAGCAGCGTAGACACCGGGGAGCTGTTTTTT.